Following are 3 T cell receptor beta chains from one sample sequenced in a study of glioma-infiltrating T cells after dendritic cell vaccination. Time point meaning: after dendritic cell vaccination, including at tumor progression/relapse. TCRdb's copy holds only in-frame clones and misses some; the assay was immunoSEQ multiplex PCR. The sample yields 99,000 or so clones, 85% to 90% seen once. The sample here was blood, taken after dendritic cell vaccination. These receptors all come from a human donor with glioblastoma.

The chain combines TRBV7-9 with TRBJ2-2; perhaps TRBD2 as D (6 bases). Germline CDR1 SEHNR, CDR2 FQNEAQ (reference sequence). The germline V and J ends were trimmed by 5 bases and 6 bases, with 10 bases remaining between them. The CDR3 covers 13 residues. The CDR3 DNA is TGTGCCAGCAGCCCGGCGGGGTCCGGGGAGCTGTTTTTT. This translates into CASSPAGSGELFF.

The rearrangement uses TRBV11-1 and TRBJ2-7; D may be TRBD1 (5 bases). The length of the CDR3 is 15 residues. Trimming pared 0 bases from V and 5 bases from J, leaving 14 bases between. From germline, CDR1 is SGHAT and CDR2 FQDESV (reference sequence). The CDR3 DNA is TGTGCCAGCAGCTTAGCGCTAGGGGCCGCCGACGAGCAGTACTTC. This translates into CASSLALGAADEQYF.

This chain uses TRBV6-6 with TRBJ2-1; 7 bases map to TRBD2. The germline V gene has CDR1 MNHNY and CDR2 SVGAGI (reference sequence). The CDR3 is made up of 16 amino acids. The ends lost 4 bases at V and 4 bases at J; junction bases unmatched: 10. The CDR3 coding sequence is TGTGCCAGCAGTTCTAGCGGAGCCGGAGGTTACAATGAGCAGTTCTTC. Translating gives CASSSSGAGGYNEQFF.